Listed below are T cell receptor beta chains from one sample, sequenced in a study of CD8 T cells in Susac syndrome. TCRdb re-called the immunoSEQ multiplex PCR reads through MiXCR, storing one row per CDR3 protein. The table includes approximately 280,000 distinct CDR3 sequences, more than 75% detected once. Sequencing input: CD8+ T cells from PBMCs. These receptors originate from a human donor with multiple sclerosis. Both conserved end residues are part of each CDR3. Fields, in order: V gene, D gene, clone size, J gene, CDR3 protein, CDR3 DNA. The D gene is left open where the match is weak. Only some rows state a clone size, as once, few, many or a class for expanded clones.

TRBV2	NA	NA	TRBJ1-6	CASSGRPSNSPLHF	TGTGCCAGCTCGGGGCGCCCCTCTAATTCACCCCTCCACTTT
TRBV4-2	TRBD2	NA	TRBJ2-1	CASSQKLSFRREINEQFF	TGTGCCAGCAGCCAGAAACTTTCTTTTAGGCGGGAGATTAATGAGCAGTTCTTC
TRBV20-1	NA	NA	TRBJ2-7	CSATGTSSYEQYF	TGCAGTGCTACAGGGACGAGCTCCTACGAGCAGTACTTC
TRBV5-4	TRBD1	NA	TRBJ1-1	CASRPGTENTEAFF	TGTGCCAGCAGACCCGGGACAGAAAACACTGAAGCTTTCTTT
TRBV20-1	NA	NA	TRBJ2-1	CSARGAWLSSYNEQFF	TGCAGTGCTAGAGGGGCTTGGCTCAGCTCCTACAATGAGCAGTTCTTC
TRBV11-2	NA	NA	TRBJ2-6	CASSLVPLASGANVLTF	TGTGCCAGCAGCTTAGTTCCACTGGCCTCTGGGGCCAACGTCCTGACTTTC
TRBV7-9	NA	NA	TRBJ2-7	CASSSGGGLRNEQYF	TGTGCCAGCAGCTCTGGTGGCGGCCTGCGAAACGAGCAGTACTTC
TRBV28	TRBD1	NA	TRBJ1-6	CASSLGQGHSPLHF	TGTGCCAGCAGTTTGGGACAGGGGCATTCACCCCTCCACTTT
TRBV5-5	NA	NA	TRBJ2-3	CASSLGGRESTQYF	TGTGCCAGCAGCTTGGGTGGCAGAGAAAGTACGCAGTATTTT
TRBV4-1	NA	NA	TRBJ1-4	CASSQDPTVLREKLFF	TGCGCCAGCAGCCAAGACCCGACAGTACTTCGTGAAAAACTGTTTTTT
TRBV27	TRBD1	NA	TRBJ2-3	CASSSWTGKAQYF	TGTGCCAGCAGCTCCTGGACAGGGAAGGCGCAGTATTTT
TRBV2	NA	NA	TRBJ1-2	CASTGEHTGYTF	TGTGCCAGCACCGGGGAACACACTGGCTACACCTTC
TRBV28	NA	NA	TRBJ1-5	CASSLITTSNQPQHF	TGTGCCAGCAGTTTAATAACAACGAGCAATCAGCCCCAGCATTTT
TRBV3-1	TRBD2	NA	TRBJ2-1	CASSLETEGFRGRAYNEQFF	TGTGCCAGCAGCCTCGAGACCGAGGGCTTCCGGGGGAGGGCCTACAATGAGCAGTTCTTC
TRBV28	TRBD1	NA	TRBJ2-1	CASSHDREGSNEQFF	TGTGCCAGCAGTCACGACAGGGAAGGGAGCAATGAGCAGTTCTTC
TRBV29-1	TRBD2	NA	TRBJ2-2	CSVPLADTHGGELFF	TGCAGCGTTCCGCTAGCGGATACCCATGGCGGGGAGCTGTTTTTT
TRBV27	NA	NA	TRBJ2-1	CASNAPSNEQFF	TGTGCCAGCAACGCCCCATCCAATGAGCAGTTCTTC
TRBV9	NA	NA	TRBJ2-5	CASSPGVTGFQETQYF	TGTGCCAGCAGCCCCGGCGTAACAGGGTTTCAAGAGACCCAGTACTTC
TRBV6-5	NA	NA	TRBJ2-7	CASSPGNTYEQYF	TGTGCCAGCAGTCCAGGAAACACCTACGAGCAGTACTTC
TRBV2	TRBD1	NA	TRBJ2-7	CASSVPDRGAYEQYF	TGTGCCAGCAGTGTTCCGGACAGGGGTGCCTACGAGCAGTACTTC
TRBV27	NA	NA	TRBJ2-2	CASTNRVWANTGELFF	TGTGCCAGCACTAACAGGGTCTGGGCGAACACCGGGGAGCTGTTTTTT
TRBV9	TRBD2	once	TRBJ2-1	CASSVALAGGPNEQFF	TGTGCCAGCAGCGTGGCACTAGCGGGAGGGCCCAATGAGCAGTTCTTC
TRBV2	NA	NA	TRBJ2-1	CASSAGYEQFF	TGTGCCAGCAGTGCGGGGTATGAGCAGTTCTTC
TRBV5-4	TRBD1	NA	TRBJ1-2	CASSFVGGQEGGYTF	TGTGCCAGCAGCTTTGTAGGGGGACAGGAGGGTGGCTACACCTTC
TRBV4-1	NA	NA	TRBJ2-1	CASSPNTDNEQFF	TGCGCCAGCAGCCCCAACACAGACAATGAGCAGTTCTTC
TRBV9	NA	NA	TRBJ1-5	CASSSGLENQPQHF	TGTGCCAGCAGCTCCGGTCTTGAAAATCAGCCCCAGCATTTT
TRBV27	TRBD1	few	TRBJ2-7	CASSLGQDHEQYF	TGTGCCAGCAGTTTAGGACAGGACCACGAGCAGTACTTC
TRBV6-1	NA	NA	TRBJ1-5	CASSDSVHVGNQPQHF	TGTGCCAGCAGTGATTCAGTCCACGTAGGGAATCAGCCCCAGCATTTT
TRBV19	TRBD1	NA	TRBJ1-1	CACWDRVTEAFF	TGTGCCTGCTGGGACAGGGTCACTGAAGCTTTCTTT